One sample yielded the 5 T cell receptor beta chains listed below, sequenced in a study of T cell responses to AZD1222 COVID-19 vaccine. Method: immunoSEQ multiplex PCR; TCRdb's copy keeps in-frame clones and lacks some. The profile shows some 130,000 clones, about nine tenths of them singletons. The specimen was peripheral blood, collected on day 0 of AZD1222 vaccination. The source of these receptors is an adult in good health.

This rearrangement joins TRBV5-1 to TRBJ1-6; TRBD1 agrees at 9 bases. The CDR3 runs to 14 residues. CDR1 is SGHRS and CDR2 is YFSETQ in the germline V gene. The ends lost 5 bases at V and 7 bases at J; junction bases unmatched: 4. The CDR3 bases are TGCGCCAGCAGGCCTGACAGGGGGAATTCACCCCTCCACTTT. Encoded protein: CASRPDRGNSPLHF.

The chain has TRBV11-2 and TRBJ1-2, with D possibly being TRBD1 (6 bases). The germline V gene encodes CDR1 SGHAT and CDR2 FQNNGV. V dropped 6 bases and J dropped 5 bases, with 19 bases sitting between them. CDR3 length equals 15 residues. DNA of the CDR3: TGTGCCAGCAGTTCAGTGGCAGGGGTCTGGTATGGCTACACCTTC. Encoded protein: CASSSVAGVWYGYTF.

Worth noting for this clone: One end of the junction does not line up with germline, which may come from a read error. The chain has TRBV6-1 and TRBJ2-1; TRBD2 matches at 7 bases. This CDR3 spans 14 amino acids. Germline-derived CDR1 and CDR2 are MNHNS and SASEGT. CDR3 protein: CASREGGPYNEQFF. DNA for the CDR3: TGTGCCAGCCGTGAGGGAGGGCCCTACAATGAGCAGTTCTTC.

The CDR3 sequence: CASSHRGAGELFF. In DNA, the CDR3 is TGTGCCAGCAGCCACCGGGGGGCCGGGGAGCTGTTTTTT. The V and J genes are TRBV4-2 and TRBJ2-2; 7 bases map to TRBD2. Trimming took 3 bases from V and 6 from J; bases not matched to a gene: 1. The CDR3 has 13 residues. Germline CDR1 reads LGHNA; CDR2 reads YNFKEQ.

This chain joins TRBV6-5 and TRBJ2-5, with 9 bases aligning to TRBD1. J lost 1 base, V lost 2 bases, and 2 bases had no gene match. The CDR3 length is 15 residues. The germline gives CDR1 MNHEY, CDR2 SVGAGI. CDR3 sequence (DNA): TGTGCCAGCAGTTACCCGACAGGGGGCCAAGAGACCCAGTACTTC. Translating gives CASSYPTGGQETQYF.